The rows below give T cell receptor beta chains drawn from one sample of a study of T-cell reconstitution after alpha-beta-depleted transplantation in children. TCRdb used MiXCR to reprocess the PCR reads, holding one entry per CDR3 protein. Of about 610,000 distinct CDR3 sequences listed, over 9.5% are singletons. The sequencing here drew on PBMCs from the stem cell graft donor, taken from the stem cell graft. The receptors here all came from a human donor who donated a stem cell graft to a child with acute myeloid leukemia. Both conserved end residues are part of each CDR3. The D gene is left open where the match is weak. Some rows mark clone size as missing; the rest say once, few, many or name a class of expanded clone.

DNA: TGTGCCAGCAGTTTAAGGGCCGCTAATTCACCCCTCCACTTT
CDR3: CASSLRAANSPLHF
size: many
length: 14
D: NA
J: TRBJ1-6
V: TRBV28

DNA: TGTGCCAGCAGCTTAGCGCCCGCTGCAGGGTCATATGGCTACACCTTC
CDR3: CASSLAPAAGSYGYTF
size: NA
length: 16
D: NA
J: TRBJ1-2
V: TRBV7-9

DNA: TGTGCCAGCAGTGAAGGGGGGCGCGGGCTCTCTGGGGCCAACGTCCTGACTTTC
CDR3: CASSEGGRGLSGANVLTF
size: NA
length: 18
D: NA
J: TRBJ2-6
V: TRBV2

DNA: TGCGCCAGCAGCTTGGAGTTGCGGGACGCGCAGTACTTC
CDR3: CASSLELRDAQYF
size: NA
length: 13
D: NA
J: TRBJ2-7
V: TRBV5-1

DNA: TGTGCCAGCAGCTTCGTTGAAGGGGAAGCTTTCTTT
CDR3: CASSFVEGEAFF
size: few
length: 12
D: NA
J: TRBJ1-1
V: TRBV9

DNA: TGCAGTGCTAGAGAGTTAGCGGGAGGCTCCTACAATGAGCAGTTCTTC
CDR3: CSARELAGGSYNEQFF
size: few
length: 16
D: TRBD2
J: TRBJ2-1
V: TRBV20-1

DNA: TGTGCCAGCAGCTTATCCCATAGCACAGATGCGCAGTATTTT
CDR3: CASSLSHSTDAQYF
size: NA
length: 14
D: NA
J: TRBJ2-3
V: TRBV7-3

DNA: TGCGCCAGCAGCCCCCGGACAGGAGACGGAAAACTGTTTTTT
CDR3: CASSPRTGDGKLFF
size: NA
length: 14
D: TRBD1
J: TRBJ1-4
V: TRBV5-1

DNA: TGTGCCATCAGTGGGACTCCTAGCACAGATACGCAGTATTTT
CDR3: CAISGTPSTDTQYF
size: few
length: 14
D: NA
J: TRBJ2-3
V: TRBV10-3

DNA: TGTGCCAGCAGCCCCGGACTGGGGAAGGGGGGCAACTATGGCTACACCTTC
CDR3: CASSPGLGKGGNYGYTF
size: NA
length: 17
D: NA
J: TRBJ1-2
V: TRBV7-6

DNA: TGTGCCAGCAGCTATATCGACTCCTACACCTTC
CDR3: CASSYIDSYTF
size: many
length: 11
D: NA
J: TRBJ1-2
V: TRBV7-9

DNA: TGTGCCAGCGGCCGTGAGGGGGGCAATGAGCAGTTCTTC
CDR3: CASGREGGNEQFF
size: few
length: 13
D: NA
J: TRBJ2-1
V: TRBV27

DNA: TGTGCCATCAGTCCCCAGCGGGAGGGGACCTACAATGAGCAGTTCTTC
CDR3: CAISPQREGTYNEQFF
size: few
length: 16
D: TRBD2
J: TRBJ2-1
V: TRBV10-3

DNA: TGTGCCAGCAACGAAGCGGGGTACGAGCAGTACTTC
CDR3: CASNEAGYEQYF
size: few
length: 12
D: TRBD2
J: TRBJ2-7
V: TRBV6-5

DNA: TGCAGTGCTAGTCCCTACGAGCAGTACTTC
CDR3: CSASPYEQYF
size: NA
length: 10
D: NA
J: TRBJ2-7
V: TRBV20-1

DNA: TGCAGCGGGTCACGGGGAGTGGATGAGCAGTTCTTC
CDR3: CSGSRGVDEQFF
size: few
length: 12
D: NA
J: TRBJ2-1
V: TRBV29-1

DNA: TGCAGTGCTGATGGACAGGAAGGGGGCAATCAGCCCCAGCATTTT
CDR3: CSADGQEGGNQPQHF
size: NA
length: 15
D: TRBD1
J: TRBJ1-5
V: TRBV20-1

DNA: TGTGCCTGCGATGCGGGGAGGAGTGGCTACACCTTC
CDR3: CACDAGRSGYTF
size: few
length: 12
D: NA
J: TRBJ1-2
V: TRBV30

DNA: TGCGCCAGCAGATATACAGGGACGGGACTAGCGGGAGTGGATGAGCAGTTCTTC
CDR3: CASRYTGTGLAGVDEQFF
size: NA
length: 18
D: TRBD2
J: TRBJ2-1
V: TRBV5-1

DNA: TGTGCCAGCAGTTACCCAGGGGAGCTGTTTTTT
CDR3: CASSYPGELFF
size: few
length: 11
D: NA
J: TRBJ2-2
V: TRBV6-2/TRBV6-3

DNA: TGTGCCAGCAGTTTCTTTAAGGCAGGAGGCTATGGCTACACCTTC
CDR3: CASSFFKAGGYGYTF
size: NA
length: 15
D: NA
J: TRBJ1-2
V: TRBV28

DNA: TGTGCCAGCAGCTTAGCCCGTCGGCTAGCGGGGTCCTACGAGCAGTACTTC
CDR3: CASSLARRLAGSYEQYF
size: NA
length: 17
D: TRBD2
J: TRBJ2-7
V: TRBV7-4

DNA: TGTACCTGCAGTTTGACTCGGGCCCCCAAGGGGTCCTACAATGAGCAGTTCTTC
CDR3: CTCSLTRAPKGSYNEQFF
size: NA
length: 18
D: NA
J: TRBJ2-1
V: TRBV12-3/TRBV12-4

DNA: TGCAGCGTCCCCAGGGTAGACTATGGCTACACCTTC
CDR3: CSVPRVDYGYTF
size: NA
length: 12
D: NA
J: TRBJ1-2
V: TRBV29-1

DNA: TGCAGTGCTAACCCAGGACTAGCGGTCCTCAACACAGATACGCAGTATTTT
CDR3: CSANPGLAVLNTDTQYF
size: few
length: 17
D: TRBD2
J: TRBJ2-3
V: TRBV20-1

DNA: TGCGCCAGCAGCTTAGTGGGACAGGGTCGTGAGCAGTTCTTC
CDR3: CASSLVGQGREQFF
size: few
length: 14
D: TRBD1
J: TRBJ2-1
V: TRBV5-1

DNA: TGTGCCAGCAGTTTTATGATGGCGGGAGGGGGAGAGACCCAGTACTTC
CDR3: CASSFMMAGGGETQYF
size: NA
length: 16
D: TRBD2
J: TRBJ2-5
V: TRBV28

DNA: TGTGCCAGCGCCTGGTCCAGGGACACTGAAGCTTTCTTT
CDR3: CASAWSRDTEAFF
size: NA
length: 13
D: NA
J: TRBJ1-1
V: TRBV7-3

DNA: TGTGCCAGCAGCTCCGGAGGGGAAGCTTTCTTT
CDR3: CASSSGGEAFF
size: few
length: 11
D: NA
J: TRBJ1-1
V: TRBV7-3

DNA: TGTGCCAGCAGTTACTCGAGAGCGGGGGCGAACACCGGGGAGCTGTTTTTT
CDR3: CASSYSRAGANTGELFF
size: NA
length: 17
D: TRBD2
J: TRBJ2-2
V: TRBV6-2/TRBV6-3

DNA: TGCAGCGCGGGACTAGCGGGAATGGAGACCCAGTACTTC
CDR3: CSAGLAGMETQYF
size: many
length: 13
D: TRBD2
J: TRBJ2-5
V: TRBV29-1

DNA: TGCAGCGGGCGCAGCGATCCCTACAATGAGCAGTTCTTC
CDR3: CSGRSDPYNEQFF
size: many
length: 13
D: NA
J: TRBJ2-1
V: TRBV29-1

DNA: TGTGCCACCACTAGCAACACCGGGGAGCTGTTTTTT
CDR3: CATTSNTGELFF
size: few
length: 12
D: NA
J: TRBJ2-2
V: TRBV6-5

DNA: TGCGCCAGCAGTCCGAACGAGCAGTACTTC
CDR3: CASSPNEQYF
size: many
length: 10
D: NA
J: TRBJ2-7
V: TRBV10-2

DNA: TGCGCCAGCAGCTCGGGACAGGCCTATTCACCCCTCCACTTT
CDR3: CASSSGQAYSPLHF
size: few
length: 14
D: TRBD1
J: TRBJ1-6
V: TRBV5-1

DNA: TGCAGTGCTAGAGTTCCTGGGCAGGGAGCCTACTTC
CDR3: CSARVPGQGAYF
size: many
length: 12
D: NA
J: TRBJ2-7
V: TRBV20-1

DNA: TGCAGCGTTGTTGGTCCGGGGTTAATGGACTACGAGCAGTACTTC
CDR3: CSVVGPGLMDYEQYF
size: NA
length: 15
D: NA
J: TRBJ2-7
V: TRBV29-1

DNA: TGTGCCACCAGCAGAGAAGGGAACTATAATTCACCCCTCCACTTT
CDR3: CATSREGNYNSPLHF
size: NA
length: 15
D: NA
J: TRBJ1-6
V: TRBV15

DNA: TGTGCCAGCCAAGACCCACCGCCGACAGGGGTGCTCGACGAGCAGTACTTC
CDR3: CASQDPPPTGVLDEQYF
size: few
length: 17
D: TRBD1
J: TRBJ2-7
V: TRBV28

DNA: TGTGCCAGCAGTCCCCCAGGGACTAGCGGCGGCGAGCAGTACTTC
CDR3: CASSPPGTSGGEQYF
size: few
length: 15
D: TRBD2
J: TRBJ2-7
V: TRBV12-3/TRBV12-4

DNA: TGTGCCAGCCGGGACAGGGTGTGGGAGCAGTACTTC
CDR3: CASRDRVWEQYF
size: NA
length: 12
D: TRBD1
J: TRBJ2-7
V: TRBV28

DNA: TGTGCCAGCAGGACCAGCGGGAGTTCAGATACGCAGTATTTT
CDR3: CASRTSGSSDTQYF
size: many
length: 14
D: TRBD2
J: TRBJ2-3
V: TRBV6-1

DNA: TGCGCCAGCAGCAGAGCCGGGACTTCGGGGGAGACCCAGTACTTC
CDR3: CASSRAGTSGETQYF
size: many
length: 15
D: NA
J: TRBJ2-5
V: TRBV5-1

DNA: TGCGCCAGCAGCGGGCGGGGGAACTCCTACGAGCAGTACTTC
CDR3: CASSGRGNSYEQYF
size: NA
length: 14
D: TRBD2
J: TRBJ2-7
V: TRBV5-1

DNA: TGTGCCAGCAGTGGTGATGAGGGGAGTGGCTACACCTTC
CDR3: CASSGDEGSGYTF
size: few
length: 13
D: NA
J: TRBJ1-2
V: TRBV2

DNA: TGTGCCAGCAGTGTCGTGGGTCCATCCTACGAGCAGTACTTC
CDR3: CASSVVGPSYEQYF
size: NA
length: 14
D: NA
J: TRBJ2-7
V: TRBV25-1

DNA: TGTGCCAGCAGCTTAAGGGGGGACAGGAACACTGAAGCTTTCTTT
CDR3: CASSLRGDRNTEAFF
size: NA
length: 15
D: TRBD1
J: TRBJ1-1
V: TRBV7-9

DNA: TGCAGTGCTAGCCCCGGGGCAAGGGGGGGGAACTATGGCTACACCTTC
CDR3: CSASPGARGGNYGYTF
size: NA
length: 16
D: NA
J: TRBJ1-2
V: TRBV20-1

DNA: TGCGCCAGCAGCCAAGATGGGACAGGGGGACGGAACGAGCAGTACTTC
CDR3: CASSQDGTGGRNEQYF
size: many
length: 16
D: TRBD1
J: TRBJ2-7
V: TRBV4-3

DNA: TGCACTCCGAGGACACTTCCCGAAGCTTTCTTT
CDR3: CTPRTLPEAFF
size: few
length: 11
D: NA
J: TRBJ1-1
V: TRBV29-1

DNA: TGTGCCAGCATCCCGTTTCTGGGGACAGTTGGTTGGAGTACGAATGAGCAGTTCTTC
CDR3: CASIPFLGTVGWSTNEQFF
size: NA
length: 19
D: TRBD1
J: TRBJ2-1
V: TRBV12-3/TRBV12-4

DNA: TGCAGTGCTAGTGGGACAGATAATAACTATGGCTACACCTTC
CDR3: CSASGTDNNYGYTF
size: NA
length: 14
D: TRBD1
J: TRBJ1-2
V: TRBV20-1

DNA: TGTGCCAGCAGCCGTTTGGGGGAGCCGTACAATGAGCAGTTCTTC
CDR3: CASSRLGEPYNEQFF
size: many
length: 15
D: NA
J: TRBJ2-1
V: TRBV6-5

DNA: TGTGCCAGCAACCGGGGTGACAGGGGGTCGGATGAGCAGTTCTTC
CDR3: CASNRGDRGSDEQFF
size: few
length: 15
D: TRBD1
J: TRBJ2-1
V: TRBV12-3/TRBV12-4

DNA: TGCAGCGTTCTGGGACTAGCGGGTCCAACAGATACGCAGTATTTT
CDR3: CSVLGLAGPTDTQYF
size: NA
length: 15
D: TRBD2
J: TRBJ2-3
V: TRBV29-1

DNA: TGCAGTGCCCAGTGGGCGCAAAGGGTTCCAGATACGCAGTATTTT
CDR3: CSAQWAQRVPDTQYF
size: many
length: 15
D: NA
J: TRBJ2-3
V: TRBV20-1

DNA: TGTGCCAGCAGCGTAGCTGGGGGTGCCGGGACTAGCGGGAGCAAAGGCGACAATGAGCAGTTCTTC
CDR3: CASSVAGGAGTSGSKGDNEQFF
size: NA
length: 22
D: TRBD2
J: TRBJ2-1
V: TRBV9

DNA: TGCAGTGCTAGAGATATGGGACTGGGGGGGTATGAGCAGTTCTTC
CDR3: CSARDMGLGGYEQFF
size: NA
length: 15
D: TRBD2
J: TRBJ2-1
V: TRBV20-1